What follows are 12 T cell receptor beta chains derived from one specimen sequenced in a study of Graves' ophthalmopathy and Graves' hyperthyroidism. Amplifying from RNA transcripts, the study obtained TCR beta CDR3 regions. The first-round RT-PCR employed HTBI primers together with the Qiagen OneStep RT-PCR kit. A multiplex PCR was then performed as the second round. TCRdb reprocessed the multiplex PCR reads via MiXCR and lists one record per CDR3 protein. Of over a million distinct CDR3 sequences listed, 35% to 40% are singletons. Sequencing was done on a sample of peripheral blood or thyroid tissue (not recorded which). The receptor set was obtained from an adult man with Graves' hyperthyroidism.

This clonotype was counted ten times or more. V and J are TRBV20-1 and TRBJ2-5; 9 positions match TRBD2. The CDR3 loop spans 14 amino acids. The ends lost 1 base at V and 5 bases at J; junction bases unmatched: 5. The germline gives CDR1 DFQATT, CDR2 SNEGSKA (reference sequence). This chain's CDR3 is CSARGWTSDETQYF. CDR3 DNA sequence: TGCAGTGCTAGAGGCTGGACTAGCGACGAGACCCAGTACTTC.

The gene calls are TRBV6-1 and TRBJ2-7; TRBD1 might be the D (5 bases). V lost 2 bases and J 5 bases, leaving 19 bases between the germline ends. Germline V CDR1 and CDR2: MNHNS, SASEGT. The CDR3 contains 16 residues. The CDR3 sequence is CASSESAGRYTNEQYF. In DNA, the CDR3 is TGTGCCAGCAGTGAATCGGCAGGGCGATATACTAACGAGCAGTACTTC.

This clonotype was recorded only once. The DNA of the CDR3 is TGTGCCAGCAGTCAGGGTACCGGGGCCTACACCTTC. Translated, it gives CASSQGTGAYTF. The chain couples TRBV9 to TRBJ1-2, with a weak D call TRBD1 (5 bases). In germline, CDR1 is SGDLS, CDR2 YYNGEE. The CDR3 runs to 12 residues. Trimming shortened V by 5 bases and J by 10 bases, and 15 bases separated the two germline ends. The full variable domain, its missing parts supplied by reference TRBV9 and TRBJ1-2, is DSGVTQTPKHLITATGQRVTLRCSPRSGDLSVYWYQQSLDQGLQFLIQYYNGEERAKGNILERFSAQQFPDLHSELNLSSLELGDSALYFCASSQGTGAYTFGSGTRLTVV.

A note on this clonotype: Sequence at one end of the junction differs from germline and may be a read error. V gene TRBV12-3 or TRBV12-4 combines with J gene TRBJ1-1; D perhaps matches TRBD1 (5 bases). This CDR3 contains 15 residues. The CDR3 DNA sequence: TGTGCCAGCAGTTTATGGAGACAGCCGAACACTGAATCTTTCTTT. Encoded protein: CASSLWRQPNTESFF.

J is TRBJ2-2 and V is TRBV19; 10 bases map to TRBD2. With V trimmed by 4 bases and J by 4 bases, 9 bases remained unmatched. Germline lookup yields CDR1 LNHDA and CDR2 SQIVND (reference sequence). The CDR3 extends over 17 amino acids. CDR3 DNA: TGTGCCAGTAGTAAGGGTAGCGGGAGGCCCGGCACCGGGGAGCTGTTTTTT. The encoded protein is CASSKGSGRPGTGELFF.

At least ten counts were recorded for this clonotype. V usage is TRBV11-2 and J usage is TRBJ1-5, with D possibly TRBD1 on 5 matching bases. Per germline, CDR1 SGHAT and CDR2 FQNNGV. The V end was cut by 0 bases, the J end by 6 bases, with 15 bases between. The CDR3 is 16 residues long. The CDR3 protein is CASSLDMGRGSQPQHF. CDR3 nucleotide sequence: TGTGCCAGCAGCTTAGATATGGGGCGCGGGAGTCAGCCCCAGCATTTT.

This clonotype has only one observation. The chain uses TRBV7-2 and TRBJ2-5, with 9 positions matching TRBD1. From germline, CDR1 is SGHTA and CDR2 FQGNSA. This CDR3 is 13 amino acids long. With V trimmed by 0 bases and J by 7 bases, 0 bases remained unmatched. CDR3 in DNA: TGTGCCAGCAGCTTAGCGACAGGGGGGACCCAGTACTTC. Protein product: CASSLATGGTQYF.

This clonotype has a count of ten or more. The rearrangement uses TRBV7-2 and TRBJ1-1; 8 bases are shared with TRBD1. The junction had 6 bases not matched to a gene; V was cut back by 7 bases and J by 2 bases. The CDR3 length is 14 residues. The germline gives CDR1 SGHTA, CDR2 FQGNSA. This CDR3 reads CASIFRGLNTEAFF. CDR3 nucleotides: TGTGCCAGCATCTTCAGGGGGCTCAACACTGAAGCTTTCTTT.

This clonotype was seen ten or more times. This chain's CDR3 is CSARTSGSYEQYF. The CDR3 bases are TGCAGTGCGAGGACTAGCGGGAGTTACGAGCAGTACTTC. The chain links TRBV20-1 to TRBJ2-7; 13 bases map to TRBD2. In germline, CDR1 is DFQATT, CDR2 SNEGSKA (reference sequence). This CDR3 is built from 13 residues. Germline trimming cut 6 bases from V and 4 bases from J; bases unmatched to any gene: 3.

DNA for the CDR3: TGTGCCAGCACGAGGGCCTCTGGAAACACCATATATTTT. Protein: CASTRASGNTIYF. The chain recombines TRBV6-5 with TRBJ1-3; D is ambiguous. This CDR3 spans 13 amino acids. Germline CDR1 MNHEY, CDR2 SVGAGI. Trimming took off 7 bases at V and 0 bases at J, with 7 bases between the two ends.

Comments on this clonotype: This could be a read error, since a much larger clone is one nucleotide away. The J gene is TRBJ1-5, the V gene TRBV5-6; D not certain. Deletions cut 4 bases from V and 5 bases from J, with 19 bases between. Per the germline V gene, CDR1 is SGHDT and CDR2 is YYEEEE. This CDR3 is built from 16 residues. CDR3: CASSPTISKGDQPQHF. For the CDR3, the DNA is TGTGCCAGCAGCCCCACGATTTCTAAGGGCGATCAGCCCCAGCATTTT.

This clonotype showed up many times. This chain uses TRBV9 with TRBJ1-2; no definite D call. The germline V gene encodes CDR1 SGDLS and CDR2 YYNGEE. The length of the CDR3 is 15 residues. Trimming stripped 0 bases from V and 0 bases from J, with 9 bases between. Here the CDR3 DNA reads TGTGCCAGCAGCGTAGGTGGAGGAGCTAACTATGGCTACACCTTC. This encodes CASSVGGGANYGYTF.